This T cell receptor beta chain derives from a study of T-cell memory formation after mild COVID-19. MiXCR, applied by TCRdb to the 5' RACE reads, yields one record per CDR3 protein. The table has 100,000 to 130,000 distinct CDR3 sequences, around 14% seen once. The ends were cut back, 2 bases at V and 2 bases at J, with 10 bases in the middle. Germline V lookup: CDR1 SGHKS, CDR2 YYEKEE (reference sequence). The CDR3 runs to 14 residues. In this sample, this clonotype turned up a few times. The sequence derives from a man aged 18 to 30 who had mild COVID-19 (a few samples of this study predate the infection). Cell type and time point are not known. Sequencing was carried out using PBMCs or a T cell subset sorted from them (not recorded which). The V and J genes are TRBV5-5 and TRBJ2-5; D is uncertain. CDR3 sequence reads: CASSLGQQQETQYF. The CDR3 DNA sequence: TGTGCCAGCAGCTTAGGGCAGCAACAAGAGACCCAGTACTTC. Looking up the rest from reference TRBV5-5 and TRBJ2-5 gives the full variable domain: DAGVTQSPTHLIKTRGQQVTLRCSPISGHKSVSWYQQVLGQGPQFIFQYYEKEERGRGNFPDRFSARQFPNYSSELNVNALLLGDSALYLCASSLGQQQETQYFGPGTRLLVL.